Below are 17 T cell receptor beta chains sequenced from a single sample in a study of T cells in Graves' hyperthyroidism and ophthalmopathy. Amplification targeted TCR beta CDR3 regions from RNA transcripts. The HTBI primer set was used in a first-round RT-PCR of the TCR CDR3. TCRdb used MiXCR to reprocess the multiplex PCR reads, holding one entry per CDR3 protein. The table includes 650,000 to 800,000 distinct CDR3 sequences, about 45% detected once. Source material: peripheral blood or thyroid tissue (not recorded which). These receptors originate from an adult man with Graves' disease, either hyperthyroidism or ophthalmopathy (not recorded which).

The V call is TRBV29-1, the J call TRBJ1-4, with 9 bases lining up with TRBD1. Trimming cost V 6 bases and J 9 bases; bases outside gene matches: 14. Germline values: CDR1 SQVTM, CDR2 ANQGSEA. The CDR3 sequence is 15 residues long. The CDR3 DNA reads TGCAGCGTCAGGGACAGGGCTCTCGATAGTAAAAAACTGTTTTTT. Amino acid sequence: CSVRDRALDSKKLFF. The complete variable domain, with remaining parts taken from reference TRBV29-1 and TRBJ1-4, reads SAVISQKPSRDICQRGTSLTIQCQVDSQVTMMFWYRQQPGQSLTLIATANQGSEATYESGFVIDKFPISRPNLTFSTLTVSNMSPEDSSIYLCSVRDRALDSKKLFFGSGTQLSVL.

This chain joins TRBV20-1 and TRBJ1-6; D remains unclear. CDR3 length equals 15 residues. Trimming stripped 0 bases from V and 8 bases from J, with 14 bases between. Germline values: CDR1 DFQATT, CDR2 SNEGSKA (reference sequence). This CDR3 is CSARDRGSQYSPLHF. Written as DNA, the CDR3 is TGCAGTGCTAGAGACCGAGGAAGCCAATATTCACCCCTCCACTTT.

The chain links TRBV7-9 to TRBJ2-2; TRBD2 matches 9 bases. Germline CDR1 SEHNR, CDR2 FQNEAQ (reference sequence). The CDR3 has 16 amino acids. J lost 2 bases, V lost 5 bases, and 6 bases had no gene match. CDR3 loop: CASSPRSGSNTGELFF. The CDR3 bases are TGTGCCAGCAGCCCCCGTAGCGGGAGTAACACCGGGGAGCTGTTTTTT. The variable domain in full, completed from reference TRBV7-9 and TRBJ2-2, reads DTGVSQNPRHKITKRGQNVTFRCDPISEHNRLYWYRQTLGQGPEFLTYFQNEAQLEKSRLLSDRFSAERPKGSFSTLEIQRTEQGDSAMYLCASSPRSGSNTGELFFGEGSRLTVL.

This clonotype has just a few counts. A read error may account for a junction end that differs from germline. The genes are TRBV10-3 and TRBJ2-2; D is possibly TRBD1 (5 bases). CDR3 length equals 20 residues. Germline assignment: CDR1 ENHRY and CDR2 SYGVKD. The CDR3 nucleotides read TGTGCCAGCAGTTACGAATCGTTTGCAGGGCACCCGTCGAACACCGGGGAGCTGTTTTTT. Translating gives CASSYESFAGHPSNTGELFF.

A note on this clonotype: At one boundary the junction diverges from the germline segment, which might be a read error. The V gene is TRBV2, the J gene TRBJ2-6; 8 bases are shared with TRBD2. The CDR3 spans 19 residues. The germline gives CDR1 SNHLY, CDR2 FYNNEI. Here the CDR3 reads CAISEILAAFSSGANVLTF. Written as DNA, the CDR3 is TGTGCCATCAGTGAAATACTAGCGGCCTTTAGCTCTGGGGCCAACGTCCTGACTTTC.

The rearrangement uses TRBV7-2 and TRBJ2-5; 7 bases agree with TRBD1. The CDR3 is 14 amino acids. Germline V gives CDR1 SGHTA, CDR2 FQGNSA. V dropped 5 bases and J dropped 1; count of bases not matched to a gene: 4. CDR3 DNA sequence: TGTGCCAGCAGCGATTGGGACAGCCAAGAGACCCAGTACTTC. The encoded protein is CASSDWDSQETQYF.

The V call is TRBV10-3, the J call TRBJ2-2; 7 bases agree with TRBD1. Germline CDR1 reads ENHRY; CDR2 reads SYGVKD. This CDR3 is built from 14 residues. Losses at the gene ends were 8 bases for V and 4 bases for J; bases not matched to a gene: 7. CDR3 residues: CAISRDSSTGELFF. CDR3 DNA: TGTGCCATCTCACGGGACAGTAGCACCGGGGAGCTGTTTTTT.

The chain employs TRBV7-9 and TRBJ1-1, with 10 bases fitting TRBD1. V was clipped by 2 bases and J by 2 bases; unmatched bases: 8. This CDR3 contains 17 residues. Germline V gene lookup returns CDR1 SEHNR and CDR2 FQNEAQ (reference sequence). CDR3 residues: CASSLTTGGYVNTEAFF. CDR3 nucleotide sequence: TGTGCCAGCAGCTTAACGACAGGGGGCTATGTAAACACTGAAGCTTTCTTT.

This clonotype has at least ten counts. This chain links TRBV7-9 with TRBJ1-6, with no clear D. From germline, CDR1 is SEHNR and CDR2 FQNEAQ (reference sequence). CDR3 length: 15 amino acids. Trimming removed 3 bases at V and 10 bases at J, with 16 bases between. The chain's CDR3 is CASSLVIGTGSPLHF. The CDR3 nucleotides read TGTGCCAGCAGCTTGGTCATCGGAACCGGGTCACCCCTCCACTTT.

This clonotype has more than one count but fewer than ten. The CDR3 DNA is TGTGCCAGCAGCACCGTCGGCGAAAAACTGTTTTTT. Amino acids: CASSTVGEKLFF. V and J are TRBV7-9 and TRBJ1-4; D is ambiguous. CDR3 length: 12 residues. The V gene's germline CDR1 is SEHNR and CDR2 FQNEAQ (reference sequence). Trimming took off 5 bases at V and 8 bases at J, with 9 bases between the two ends.

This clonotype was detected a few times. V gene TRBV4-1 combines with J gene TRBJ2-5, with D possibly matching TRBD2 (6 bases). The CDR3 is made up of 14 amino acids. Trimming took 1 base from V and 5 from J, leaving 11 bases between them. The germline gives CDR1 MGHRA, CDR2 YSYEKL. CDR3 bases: TGCGCCAGCAGCCAAGTGTGGGGGGACGAGACCCAGTACTTC. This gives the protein CASSQVWGDETQYF.

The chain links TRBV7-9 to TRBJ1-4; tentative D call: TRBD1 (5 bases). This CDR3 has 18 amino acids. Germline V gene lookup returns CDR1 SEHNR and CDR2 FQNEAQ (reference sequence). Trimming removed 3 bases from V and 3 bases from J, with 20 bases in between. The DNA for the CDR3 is TGTGCCAGCAGCTTGTTCTCGGGGCTGCGCGGGGCTAATGAAAAACTGTTTTTT. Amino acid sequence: CASSLFSGLRGANEKLFF.

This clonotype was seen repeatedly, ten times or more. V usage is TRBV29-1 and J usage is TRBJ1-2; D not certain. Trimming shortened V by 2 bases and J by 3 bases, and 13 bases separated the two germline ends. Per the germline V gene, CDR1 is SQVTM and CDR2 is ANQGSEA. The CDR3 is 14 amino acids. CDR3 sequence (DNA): TGCAGCGTTGAATTCCTTGTTGAGGACTATGGCTACACCTTC. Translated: CSVEFLVEDYGYTF.

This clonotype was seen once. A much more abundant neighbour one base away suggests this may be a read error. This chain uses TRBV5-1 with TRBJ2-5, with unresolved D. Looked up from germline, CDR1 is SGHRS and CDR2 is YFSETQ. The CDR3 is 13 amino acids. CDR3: CASSEVTNGTQYF. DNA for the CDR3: TGTGCCAGCAGTGAAGTGACCAACGGGACCCAGTACTTC.

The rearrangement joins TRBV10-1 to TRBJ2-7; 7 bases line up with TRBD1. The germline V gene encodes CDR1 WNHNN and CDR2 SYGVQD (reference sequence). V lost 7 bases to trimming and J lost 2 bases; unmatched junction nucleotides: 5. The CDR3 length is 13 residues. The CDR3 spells CASTKTGTYEQYF. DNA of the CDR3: TGCGCCAGCACTAAGACAGGGACCTACGAGCAGTACTTC.

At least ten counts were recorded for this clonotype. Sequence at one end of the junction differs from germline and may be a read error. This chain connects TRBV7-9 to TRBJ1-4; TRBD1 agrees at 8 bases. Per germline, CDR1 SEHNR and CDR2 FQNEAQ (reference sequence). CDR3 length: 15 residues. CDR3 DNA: TGTGCCAGCAGCCTAGCAAGGACAGGGAGCGAAAAACTGTTTTTT. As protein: CASSLARTGSEKLFF.

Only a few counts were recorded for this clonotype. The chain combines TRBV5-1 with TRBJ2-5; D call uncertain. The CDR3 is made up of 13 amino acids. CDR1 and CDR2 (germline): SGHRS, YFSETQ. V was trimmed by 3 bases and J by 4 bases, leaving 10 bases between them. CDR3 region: CASSYHASETQYF. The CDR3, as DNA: TGCGCCAGCAGCTACCACGCCTCAGAGACCCAGTACTTC.